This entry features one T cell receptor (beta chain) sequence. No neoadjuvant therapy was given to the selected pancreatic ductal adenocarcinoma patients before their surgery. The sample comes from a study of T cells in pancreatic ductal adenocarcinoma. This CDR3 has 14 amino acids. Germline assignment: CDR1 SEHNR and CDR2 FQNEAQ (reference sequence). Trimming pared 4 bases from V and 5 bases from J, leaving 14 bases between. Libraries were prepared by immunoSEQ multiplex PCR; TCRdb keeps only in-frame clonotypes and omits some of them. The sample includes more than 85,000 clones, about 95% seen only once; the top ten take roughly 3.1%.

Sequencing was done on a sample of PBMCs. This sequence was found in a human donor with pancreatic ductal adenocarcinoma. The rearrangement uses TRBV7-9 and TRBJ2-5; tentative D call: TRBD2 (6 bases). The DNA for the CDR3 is TGTGCCAGCAGCTCAGGGACTGTCACGGAGACCCAGTACTTC. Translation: CASSSGTVTETQYF.